Following are 28 T cell receptor beta chains from one sample sequenced in a study of blood T cell repertoires in COVID-19. The method was immunoSEQ multiplex PCR; TCRdb's version includes in-frame clones alone and lacks a portion of them. The sample has about 140,000 clones, 80% to 85% seen once. Input material: peripheral blood. The source of these receptors is a human donor in a cohort sampled during active COVID-19.

V gene TRBV7-9 combines with J gene TRBJ1-6, with 7 nucleotides matching TRBD1. This CDR3 region has 14 residues. V lost 7 bases and J lost 4; bases outside the gene matches: 4. Germline CDR1 SEHNR, CDR2 FQNEAQ (reference sequence). CDR3 protein: CASNMDRYNSPLHF. CDR3 sequence (DNA): TGTGCCAGCAATATGGACAGGTATAATTCACCCCTCCACTTT.

This chain's CDR3 is CASGLRTGEVAGELFF. Written as DNA, the CDR3 is TGTGCTAGTGGTTTGAGGACAGGGGAAGTCGCCGGGGAGCTGTTTTTT. The genes are TRBV12-5 and TRBJ2-2; 9 bases map to TRBD1. CDR1 and CDR2 (germline): LGHNT, FRNRAP. The CDR3 runs to 16 residues. The V gene end was trimmed by 2 bases and the J gene end by 6 bases; junction bases not matched to a gene: 7. The full variable domain, in which reference TRBV12-5 and TRBJ2-2 provide the parts outside the CDR3, is DARVTQTPRHKVTEMGQEVTMRCQPILGHNTVFWYRQTMMQGLELLAYFRNRAPLDDSGMPKDRFSAEMPDATLATLKIQPSEPRDSAVYFCASGLRTGEVAGELFFGEGSRLTVL.

The chain couples TRBV5-1 to TRBJ2-3; TRBD1 might be the D (6 bases). The V end lost 4 bases, the J end lost 0 bases, and 12 bases lay between the germline ends. The CDR3 runs to 15 residues. The germline CDR1 and CDR2 sequences are SGHRS and YFSETQ. The CDR3 reads CASSPQGYSTDTQYF. The CDR3 coding sequence is TGCGCCAGCAGCCCACAGGGTTACAGCACAGATACGCAGTATTTT.

J is TRBJ2-5 and V is TRBV4-2; tentatively, D is TRBD2 (5 bases). Germline CDR1 LGHNA, CDR2 YNFKEQ. This CDR3 is 14 amino acids long. V gave up 0 bases and J gave up 7 bases, with 12 bases separating them. The CDR3 here is CASSQESGRRTQYF. The CDR3 DNA is TGTGCCAGCAGCCAAGAGAGCGGCCGACGGACCCAGTACTTC.

The chain combines TRBV3-1 (or the pseudogene TRBV3-2) with TRBJ1-5; TRBD1 matches at 7 bases. V lost 1 base, J lost 4 bases, and 4 bases stayed unmatched. Germline V gene sequence: CDR1 LGHDT, CDR2 YNNKEL (reference sequence). The CDR3 has 15 residues. The CDR3 here is CASSQGQGWNQPQHF. CDR3 nucleotides: TGTGCCAGCAGCCAAGGACAGGGATGGAATCAGCCCCAGCATTTT.

This clone turned up a few times. The J gene is TRBJ2-3, the V gene TRBV29-1; TRBD2 might be the D (6 bases). V shed 3 bases and J shed 14 bases, with 12 bases lying between them. There are 10 residues in the CDR3. CDR1 and CDR2 from the germline V gene are SQVTM and ANQGSEA. The CDR3 coding sequence is TGCAGCGTTGAGGAGGGACTTCGGTATTTT. Translated, it gives CSVEEGLRYF.

The genes are TRBV6-5 and TRBJ1-5; 7 nucleotides align to TRBD1. In germline, CDR1 is MNHEY, CDR2 SVGAGI. The CDR3 is 14 amino acids. V trimming: 6 bases; J trimming: 5 bases; junction bases outside the gene matches: 7. The CDR3 loop is CASRRDSTHQPQHF. As DNA, the CDR3 is TGTGCCAGCAGACGGGACAGCACTCATCAGCCCCAGCATTTT.

V usage is TRBV6-5 and J usage is TRBJ1-4, with TRBD1 as a possible D gene (6 bases). Germline-derived CDR1 and CDR2 are MNHEY and SVGAGI. V was trimmed by 2 bases and J by 2 bases, leaving 12 bases between them. The CDR3 covers 16 residues. The CDR3 DNA is TGTGCCAGCAGTTACCGGGGGGCCGCGACTAATGAAAAACTGTTTTTT. Protein: CASSYRGAATNEKLFF.

This chain joins TRBV6-2 or TRBV6-3 and TRBJ1-5, with 9 bases lining up with TRBD1. Per the germline V gene, CDR1 is MNHEY and CDR2 is SVGEGT. The length of the CDR3 is 13 residues. With 7 bases clipped from V and 7 bases from J, the junction kept 5 bases outside the gene matches. This CDR3 is CASTPTGGQPQHF. DNA of the CDR3: TGTGCCAGCACCCCGACAGGGGGGCAGCCCCAGCATTTT.

The chain joins TRBV5-4 to TRBJ2-5; tentative D call: TRBD2 (7 bases). Per germline, CDR1 SGHNT and CDR2 YYREEE (reference sequence). V dropped 6 bases and J dropped 2 bases, with 23 bases sitting between them. The CDR3 is 17 amino acids. The CDR3 protein is CASIPPGGERGQETQYF. The CDR3 nucleotides are TGTGCCAGCATCCCACCGGGGGGCGAGCGGGGACAAGAGACCCAGTACTTC.

With respect to this clone: Other DNA sequences in the same sample also yield this CDR3. The rearrangement links TRBV5-1 to TRBJ2-1, with D possibly TRBD1 on 6 matching bases. This CDR3 comprises 15 residues. The germline V gene has CDR1 SGHRS and CDR2 YFSETQ. The ends were cut back, 1 base at V and 3 bases at J, with 11 bases in the middle. CDR3 DNA: TGCGCCAGCAGCTTGCCGTCAGGGGACTACAATGAGCAGTTCTTC. This gives the protein CASSLPSGDYNEQFF.

The CDR3 DNA is TGCGCCAGCAGCTTGGCTATACAGGGGAATTCCGAGCAGTACTTC. This translates into CASSLAIQGNSEQYF. The V and J genes are TRBV5-1 and TRBJ2-7; 7 bases fit TRBD1. Germline V gene lookup returns CDR1 SGHRS and CDR2 YFSETQ. V lost 0 bases to trimming and J lost 6 bases; unmatched junction nucleotides: 9. The CDR3 covers 15 residues.

CDR3 amino acids: CASSFEGAGGYTF. As DNA, the CDR3 is TGTGCCAGCAGTTTTGAGGGGGCGGGCGGCTACACCTTC. The chain uses TRBV28 and TRBJ1-2; 7 positions match TRBD1. Unmatched junction bases numbered 6, after V lost 3 bases and J lost 8 bases. CDR1 is MDHEN and CDR2 is SYDVKM in the germline V gene. The CDR3 has 13 residues.

The chain recombines TRBV6-7 with TRBJ1-5; TRBD1 matches at 8 bases. TRBV6-7 is identified as an open reading frame with a role that is uncertain. This CDR3 has 15 amino acids. Germline trimming cut 2 bases from V and 2 bases from J; bases unmatched to any gene: 2. This chain's CDR3 is CASSYQTGGNQPQHF. For the CDR3, the DNA is TGTGCCAGCAGTTACCAGACAGGGGGCAATCAGCCCCAGCATTTT.

This rearrangement joins TRBV18 to TRBJ2-1, with 8 bases identical to TRBD2. The CDR3 runs to 16 residues. Unmatched junction bases numbered 5, after V lost 0 bases and J lost 4 bases. Looked up from germline, CDR1 is KGHSH and CDR2 is LQKENI. The DNA of the CDR3 is TGTGCCAGCTCACCACCGCGCAGCGGGAGATACAATGAGCAGTTCTTC. Protein product: CASSPPRSGRYNEQFF.

V and J are TRBV12-3 or TRBV12-4 and TRBJ1-3; TRBD1 matches at 9 bases. The trim removed 11 bases at V and 2 bases at J, leaving 4 bases unmatched. The CDR3 is 13 amino acids. The CDR3 nucleotides read TGTGCCGGGGGGACAGGGCCTGGAAACACCATATATTTT. This sequence encodes CAGGTGPGNTIYF.

The chain carries TRBV5-4 and TRBJ2-3; D might be TRBD2 (6 bases). Germline CDR1 SGHNT, CDR2 YYREEE (reference sequence). This CDR3 has 13 residues. V was trimmed by 4 bases and J by 6 bases, leaving 12 bases between them. This CDR3 reads CASSLRSGDTQYF. In nucleotides, the CDR3 is TGTGCCAGCAGCCTGAGAAGCGGGGATACGCAGTATTTT.

The chain recombines TRBV14 with TRBJ1-4; D call uncertain. The germline gives CDR1 SGHDN, CDR2 FVKESK. V was pared by 6 bases and J by 0 bases, with 11 bases between. CDR3 length equals 15 residues. DNA for the CDR3: TGTGCCAGCAGTCCCAGAGCGGCAACTAATGAAAAACTGTTTTTT. This codes for CASSPRAATNEKLFF.

This rearrangement joins TRBV5-5 to TRBJ2-1; unclear D gene. The CDR3 loop spans 17 amino acids. Germline CDR1 is SGHKS and CDR2 is YYEKEE (reference sequence). Trimming stripped 0 bases from V and 0 bases from J, with 13 bases between. The CDR3 DNA is TGTGCCAGCAGCTTGGGCTCCCCGAGGAGCTCCTACAATGAGCAGTTCTTC. Translation gives CASSLGSPRSSYNEQFF. Full variable domain (missing parts from reference TRBV5-5 and TRBJ2-1): DAGVTQSPTHLIKTRGQQVTLRCSPISGHKSVSWYQQVLGQGPQFIFQYYEKEERGRGNFPDRFSARQFPNYSSELNVNALLLGDSALYLCASSLGSPRSSYNEQFFGPGTRLTVL.

This chain connects TRBV19 to TRBJ1-5; D remains unclear. The V gene's germline CDR1 is LNHDA and CDR2 SQIVND (reference sequence). The V and J ends lost 1 base and 4 bases respectively, with 5 bases between them. The CDR3 spans 13 residues. The CDR3 loop reads CASSIARNQPQHF. The CDR3 DNA follows: TGTGCCAGTAGTATAGCCAGGAATCAGCCCCAGCATTTT.

This rearrangement joins TRBV7-2 to TRBJ2-3; tentatively, D is TRBD1 (5 bases). Trimming removed 5 bases from V and 5 bases from J, with 14 bases in between. The CDR3 runs 14 residues. The germline V gene encodes CDR1 SGHTA and CDR2 FQGNSA. The CDR3 protein is CASSQGRFEDTQYF. The CDR3 coding sequence is TGTGCCAGCAGCCAGGGCAGGTTCGAAGATACGCAGTATTTT.

V and J are TRBV7-9 and TRBJ1-6; 8 positions agree with TRBD1. The CDR3 loop spans 16 amino acids. J was trimmed by 6 bases and V by 1 base; bases with no gene match: 5. Germline V gene sequence: CDR1 SEHNR, CDR2 FQNEAQ (reference sequence). The CDR3 DNA sequence: TGTGCCAGCAGCTTAGGTCAGGGGGCTAGTAATTCACCCCTCCACTTT. It encodes CASSLGQGASNSPLHF.

This clone was detected only a few times. The chain employs TRBV12-3 or TRBV12-4 and TRBJ1-1; a weak D match, TRBD1 (5 bases). Trimming left V 1 base short and J 10 bases short, with 10 bases between. This CDR3 has 12 amino acids. The CDR3 region has the DNA TGTGCCAGCAGTTTAGTTCAGGGTTTAGCTTTCTTT. Amino acid sequence: CASSLVQGLAFF.

The chain recombines TRBV6-5 with TRBJ2-5; 8 bases are shared with TRBD2. The V gene end was trimmed by 1 base and the J gene end by 4 bases; junction bases not matched to a gene: 2. The CDR3 loop spans 14 amino acids. Looked up from germline, CDR1 is MNHEY and CDR2 is SVGAGI. DNA of the CDR3: TGTGCCAGCAGTTACTTAACTAGCGGAGAGACCCAGTACTTC. Translation: CASSYLTSGETQYF.

This clone was counted only a few times. The chain uses TRBV2 and TRBJ1-2; D may be TRBD1 (6 bases). The germline CDR1 and CDR2 sequences are SNHLY and FYNNEI. The ends were cut back, 3 bases at V and 8 bases at J, with 13 bases in the middle. This CDR3 comprises 13 residues. CDR3 in amino acids: CASSEGGALGYTF. The CDR3 DNA follows: TGTGCCAGCAGTGAGGGGGGGGCCTTGGGCTACACCTTC.

The CDR3 loop is CASSIQGGKTDTQYF. The CDR3 DNA reads TGTGCCAGCAGCATCCAGGGGGGAAAGACAGATACGCAGTATTTT. This chain uses TRBV9 with TRBJ2-3; D may be TRBD1 (7 bases). The CDR3 consists of 15 residues. With 4 bases removed from V and 3 bases from J, the gap between germline ends came to 15 bases. Germline values: CDR1 SGDLS, CDR2 YYNGEE.

Turning to this clone: This same CDR3 is encoded by further DNA sequences in the sample. The chain combines TRBV5-1 with TRBJ1-2; no firm D call. Germline CDR1 SGHRS, CDR2 YFSETQ. V lost 3 bases and J 6 bases, leaving 12 bases between the germline ends. CDR3 length equals 13 residues. DNA of the CDR3: TGCGCCAGCAGCTCCGAGGGTTTGGATGGCTACACCTTC. Protein: CASSSEGLDGYTF.

The chain carries TRBV3-1 (or the pseudogene TRBV3-2) and TRBJ2-3, with 8 bases fitting TRBD2. The CDR3 is 14 amino acids. V was clipped by 4 bases and J by 3 bases; unmatched bases: 3. Germline-derived CDR1 and CDR2 are LGHDT and YNNKEL (reference sequence). CDR3 protein: CASSRSGATDTQYF. The CDR3 DNA follows: TGTGCCAGCAGCCGTAGCGGGGCGACAGATACGCAGTATTTT.